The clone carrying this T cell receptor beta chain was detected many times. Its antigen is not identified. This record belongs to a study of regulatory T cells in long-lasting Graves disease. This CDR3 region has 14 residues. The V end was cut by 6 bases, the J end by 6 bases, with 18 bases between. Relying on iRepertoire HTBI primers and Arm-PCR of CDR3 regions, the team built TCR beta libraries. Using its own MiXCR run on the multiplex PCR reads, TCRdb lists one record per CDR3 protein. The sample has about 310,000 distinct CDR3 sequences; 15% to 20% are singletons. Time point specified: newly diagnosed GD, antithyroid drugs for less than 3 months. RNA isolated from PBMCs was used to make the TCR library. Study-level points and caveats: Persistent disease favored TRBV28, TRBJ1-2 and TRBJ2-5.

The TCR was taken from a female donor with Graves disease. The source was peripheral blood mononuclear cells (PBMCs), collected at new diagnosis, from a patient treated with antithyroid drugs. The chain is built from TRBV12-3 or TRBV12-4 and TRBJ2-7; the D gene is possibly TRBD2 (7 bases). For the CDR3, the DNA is TGTGCCAGCAGGACAGGCTGGGGGAGGGCCGAGCAGTACTTC. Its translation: CASRTGWGRAEQYF.